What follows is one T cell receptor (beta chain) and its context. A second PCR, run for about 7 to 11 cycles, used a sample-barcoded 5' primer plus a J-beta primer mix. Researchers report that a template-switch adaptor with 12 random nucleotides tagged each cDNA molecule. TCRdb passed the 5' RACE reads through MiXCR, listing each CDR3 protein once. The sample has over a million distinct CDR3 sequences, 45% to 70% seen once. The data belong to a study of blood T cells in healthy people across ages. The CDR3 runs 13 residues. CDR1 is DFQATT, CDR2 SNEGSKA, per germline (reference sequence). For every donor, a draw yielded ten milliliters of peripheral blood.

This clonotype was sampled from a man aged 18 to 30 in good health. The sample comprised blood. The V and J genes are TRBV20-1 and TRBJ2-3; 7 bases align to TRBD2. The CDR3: CSRLAASTDTQYF. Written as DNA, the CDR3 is TGCAGCCGACTAGCCGCTAGCACAGATACGCAGTATTTT.